The rows below give T cell receptor beta chains drawn from one sample of a study of blood T cell repertoires in COVID-19. The repertoire was sequenced with immunoSEQ multiplex PCR; TCRdb's copy has only in-frame clones and lacks some. Of 350,000 to 400,000 clones listed, 70% to 90% are singletons. Input material: PBMCs or T cells enriched from blood (not recorded which). The receptors here all came from a man aged 40-50 years in a cohort exposed to, infected with or recovered from COVID-19 (not recorded which). CDR3s leave out the opening cysteine and the closing phenylalanine or tryptophan. The D gene is left open where the match is weak. Clone sizes are given selectively: once, few, many, or a class where the clone is expanded.

j_gene,abundance,d_gene,v_gene,CDR3aa
TRBJ1-1,NA,TRBD1,TRBV27,ASRAQTGGGGAEAF
TRBJ1-2,few,NA,TRBV19,ASSQSRGSGYT
TRBJ2-3,NA,NA,TRBV7-8,ASSLGAPRQRDTQY
TRBJ1-2,NA,TRBD1,TRBV11-1,ASRPGQSSSGYT
TRBJ1-2,NA,NA,TRBV28,ASSLGGNYGYT
TRBJ1-2,NA,NA,TRBV4-1,ASSQDSYGYT
TRBJ1-2,NA,NA,TRBV19,ASSMTRDSSNYGYT
TRBJ2-7,NA,TRBD2,TRBV6-5,ASTGGADEQY
TRBJ1-6,once,NA,TRBV19,ASSIRTVSYSPLH
TRBJ2-1,NA,TRBD1,TRBV4-1,ASSLGADRVENEQF
TRBJ2-3,NA,NA,TRBV15,ATSRDTGSPDTQY
TRBJ1-2,NA,NA,TRBV6-5,ASQKSGGAGYGYT
TRBJ1-5,NA,NA,TRBV30,AWTPGTRNQPQH
TRBJ1-4,NA,NA,TRBV6-6,ASRGGPHATNEKLF
TRBJ1-4,NA,NA,TRBV27,ASREQGEKLF
TRBJ1-1,NA,TRBD1,TRBV28,ASSLGTATLEAF
TRBJ1-6,NA,TRBD1,TRBV5-1,ASSLDSLTGSSPLH
TRBJ2-7,once,TRBD1,TRBV7-2,ASSLRDSSTYEQY
TRBJ2-2,NA,TRBD2,TRBV20-1,SASHPGLAGEVETGELF
TRBJ1-2,NA,TRBD1,TRBV27,ASRPGQTGGYT
TRBJ1-4,NA,NA,TRBV27,ASRDRSSNEKLF